This T cell receptor beta chain was documented in a study of spatial heterogeneity in lung cancer. Study observations and caveats: Counts that tracked tumor mutation counts were those of expanded intratumoral alpha and beta TCRs.

The CDR3 spans 15 residues. J gave up 5 bases and V 0 bases, and 4 bases lay outside the gene matches. The germline V gene has CDR1 MGHRA and CDR2 YSYEKL. TCRdb called the 5' RACE reads again in MiXCR, with one record for every CDR3 protein. This sample has several thousand distinct CDR3 sequences, with more than 5% found just once. Noted time point: sample taken at primary tumor resection. This clonotype has a count of ten or more. Its target is not known. The TCR was taken from a male donor with early-stage non-small cell lung cancer. This rearrangement joins TRBV4-1 to TRBJ1-5, with 7 bases matching TRBD1. The starting material was lung tumor tissue, obtained at surgery. As DNA, the CDR3 is TGCGCCAGCAGCCAAGAAGTTACAGGGGATCAGCCCCAGCATTTT. Translated: CASSQEVTGDQPQHF.